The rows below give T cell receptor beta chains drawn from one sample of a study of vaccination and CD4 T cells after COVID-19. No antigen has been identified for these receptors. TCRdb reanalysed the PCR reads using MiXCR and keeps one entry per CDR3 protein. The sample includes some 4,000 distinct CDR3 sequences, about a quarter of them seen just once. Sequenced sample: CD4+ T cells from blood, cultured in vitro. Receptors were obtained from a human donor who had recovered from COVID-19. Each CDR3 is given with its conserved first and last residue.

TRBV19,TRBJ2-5,CASSISRDETQYF
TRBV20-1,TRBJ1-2,CSAWKGDYGYTF
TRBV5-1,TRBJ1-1,CASRRTENTEAFF
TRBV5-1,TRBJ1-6,CASSTGTSYNSPLHF
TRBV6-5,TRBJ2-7,CASSSFGTSGSYEQYF
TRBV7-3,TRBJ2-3,CASSLNGGAVYTQYF
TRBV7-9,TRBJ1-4,CASSSRGANEKLFF
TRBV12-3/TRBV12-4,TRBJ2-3,CASSPPSGGAADTQYF
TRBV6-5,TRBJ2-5,CASSSFVQLDRGATQYF
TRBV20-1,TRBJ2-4,CSARLASAKNIQYF
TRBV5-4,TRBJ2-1,CASSSLAGSYNEQFF
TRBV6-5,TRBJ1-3,CASSSMGTGGNTIYF
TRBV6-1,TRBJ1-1,CASSARGTEAFF
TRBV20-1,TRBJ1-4,CSAEPVTGQGVTTNEKLFF
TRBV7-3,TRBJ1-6,CASSRDGGNSPLHF
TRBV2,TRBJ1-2,CASSQRVYNGYTF
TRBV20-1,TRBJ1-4,CSARRRGAPGEKLFF
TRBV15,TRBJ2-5,CATSSPGGPQETQYF
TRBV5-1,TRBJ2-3,CASSPPQTSGTDTQYF
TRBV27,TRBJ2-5,CASSPTGFSWLNQTQYF
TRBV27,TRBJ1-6,CASRGHRRGSYNSPLHF
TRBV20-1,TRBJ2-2,CSARDLLAGGNTGELFF
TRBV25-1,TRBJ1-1,CASRGFTEAFF
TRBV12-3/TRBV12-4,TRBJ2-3,CASSFGLAGSTDTQYF
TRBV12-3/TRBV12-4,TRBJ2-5,CASSLTLGGTQYF
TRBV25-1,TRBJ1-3,CASSEVSSGARGGNTIYF